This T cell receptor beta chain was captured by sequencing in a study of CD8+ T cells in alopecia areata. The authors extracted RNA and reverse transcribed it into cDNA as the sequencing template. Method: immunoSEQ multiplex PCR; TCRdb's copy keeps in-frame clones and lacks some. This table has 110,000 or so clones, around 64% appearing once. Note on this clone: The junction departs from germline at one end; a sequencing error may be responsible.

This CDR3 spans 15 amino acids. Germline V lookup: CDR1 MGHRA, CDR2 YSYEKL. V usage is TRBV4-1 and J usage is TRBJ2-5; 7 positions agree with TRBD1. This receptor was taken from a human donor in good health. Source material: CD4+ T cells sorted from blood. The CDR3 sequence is CASSQLGTAQETQYF. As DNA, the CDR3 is TGTGCCAGCAGCCAACTCGGGACAGCACAAGAGACCCAGTACTTC.